Here is one T cell receptor (beta chain) with its context. Antigen: not known. Relative to the germline gene, one junction end is altered; a read error may explain this. Memory CD4+ T cells were sorted as all CD4+ cells except CD45RA+CCR7+CD95- naive cells, over 98% pure. The CDR3 covers 15 residues. Germline CDR1 and CDR2: SGHRS and YFSETQ. Deep-level sequencing, detecting one cell in 200,000, covered ex vivo memory CD4+. Assay: immunoSEQ multiplex PCR; the TCRdb copy retains only in-frame clones and omits some. The table lists 25,000 to 30,000 clones, approximately 84% of them singletons, with around 1.5% in the top ten. This sample was taken from a study of human CD4 T cells and Enterobacteriaceae. General study results and limits: Ex vivo clonotype reactivity was inferred only by sequence matching.

Specimen: memory CD4+ T cells from blood. The source is a human donor in good health. The chain is built from TRBV5-1 and TRBJ1-1, with 7 bases lining up with TRBD1. The CDR3 here is CASSLAHLDRDSRTF. CDR3 coding DNA: TGCGCCAGCAGCTTGGCCCACCTGGATCGGGACAGCCGTACTTTT. The entire variable domain, with the rest obtained from reference TRBV5-1 and TRBJ1-1, is as follows: KAGVTQTPRYLIKTRGQQVTLSCSPISGHRSVSWYQQTPGQGLQFLFEYFSETQRNKGNFPGRFSGRQFSNSRSEMNVSTLELGDSALYLCASSLAHLDRDSRTFGQGTRLTVV.